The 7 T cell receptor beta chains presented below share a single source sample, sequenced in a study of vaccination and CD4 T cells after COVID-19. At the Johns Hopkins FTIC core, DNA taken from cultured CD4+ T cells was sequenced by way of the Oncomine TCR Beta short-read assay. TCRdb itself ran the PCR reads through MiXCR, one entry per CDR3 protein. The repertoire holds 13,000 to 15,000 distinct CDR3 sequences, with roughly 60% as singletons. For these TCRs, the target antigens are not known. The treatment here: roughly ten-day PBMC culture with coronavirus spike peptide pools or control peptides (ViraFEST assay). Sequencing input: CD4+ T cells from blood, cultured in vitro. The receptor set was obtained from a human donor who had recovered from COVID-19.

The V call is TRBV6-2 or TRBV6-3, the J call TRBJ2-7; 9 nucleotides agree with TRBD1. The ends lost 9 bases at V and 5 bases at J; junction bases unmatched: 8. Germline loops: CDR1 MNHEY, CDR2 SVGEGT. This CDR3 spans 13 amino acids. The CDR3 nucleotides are TGTGCCAGTTCCGGGACAGGGCAACACGAGCAGTACTTC. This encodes CASSGTGQHEQYF.

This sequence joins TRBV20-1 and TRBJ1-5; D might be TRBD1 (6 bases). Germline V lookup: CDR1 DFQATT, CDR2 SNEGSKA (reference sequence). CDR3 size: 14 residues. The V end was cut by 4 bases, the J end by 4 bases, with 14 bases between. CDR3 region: CSATGGAKNQPQHF. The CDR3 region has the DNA TGCAGTGCTACGGGGGGGGCTAAGAATCAGCCCCAGCATTTT.

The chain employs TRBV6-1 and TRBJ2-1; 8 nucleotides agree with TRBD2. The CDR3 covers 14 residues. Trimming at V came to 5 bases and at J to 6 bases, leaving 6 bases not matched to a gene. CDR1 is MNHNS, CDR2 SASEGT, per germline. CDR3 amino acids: CASSRAGDFNEQFF. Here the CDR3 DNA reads TGTGCCAGCAGTCGAGCGGGAGATTTCAATGAGCAGTTCTTC.

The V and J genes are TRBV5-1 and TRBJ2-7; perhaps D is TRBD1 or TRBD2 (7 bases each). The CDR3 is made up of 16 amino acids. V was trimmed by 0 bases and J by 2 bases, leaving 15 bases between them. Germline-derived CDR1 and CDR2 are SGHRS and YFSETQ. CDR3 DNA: TGCGCCAGCAGCTTGGATGGCCAGGGGGGGCCCTACGAGCAGTACTTC. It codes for CASSLDGQGGPYEQYF.

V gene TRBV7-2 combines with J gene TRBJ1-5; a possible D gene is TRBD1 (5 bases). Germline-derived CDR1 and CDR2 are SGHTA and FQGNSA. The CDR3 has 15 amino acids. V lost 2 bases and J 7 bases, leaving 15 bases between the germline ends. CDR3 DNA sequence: TGTGCCAGCAGCTTAAAAGGGGCGTCATGGCAGCCCCAGCATTTT. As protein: CASSLKGASWQPQHF.

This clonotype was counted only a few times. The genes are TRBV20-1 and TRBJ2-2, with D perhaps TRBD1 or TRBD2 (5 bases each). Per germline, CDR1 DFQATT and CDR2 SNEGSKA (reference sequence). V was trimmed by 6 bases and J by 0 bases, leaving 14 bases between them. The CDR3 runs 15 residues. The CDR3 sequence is CSATPWDANTGELFF. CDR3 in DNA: TGCAGTGCGACCCCCTGGGACGCGAACACCGGGGAGCTGTTTTTT.

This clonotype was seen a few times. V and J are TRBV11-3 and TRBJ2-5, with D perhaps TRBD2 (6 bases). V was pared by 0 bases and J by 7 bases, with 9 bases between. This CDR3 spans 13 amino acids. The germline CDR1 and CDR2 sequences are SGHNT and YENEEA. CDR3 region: CASSLDPGGTQYF. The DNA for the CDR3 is TGTGCCAGCAGCTTAGACCCCGGGGGGACCCAGTACTTC.